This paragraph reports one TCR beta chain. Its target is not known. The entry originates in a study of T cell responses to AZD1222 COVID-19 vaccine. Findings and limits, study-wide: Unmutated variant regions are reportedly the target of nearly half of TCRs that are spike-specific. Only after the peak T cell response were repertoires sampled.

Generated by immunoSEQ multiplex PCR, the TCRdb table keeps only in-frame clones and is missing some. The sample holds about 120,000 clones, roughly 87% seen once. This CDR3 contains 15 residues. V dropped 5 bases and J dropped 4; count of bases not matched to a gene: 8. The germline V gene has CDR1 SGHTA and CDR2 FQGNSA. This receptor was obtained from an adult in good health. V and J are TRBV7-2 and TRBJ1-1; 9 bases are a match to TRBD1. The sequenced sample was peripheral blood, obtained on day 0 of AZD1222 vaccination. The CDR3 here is CASSLRDRVSTEAFF. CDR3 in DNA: TGTGCCAGCAGCCTCCGGGACAGGGTCAGCACTGAAGCTTTCTTT. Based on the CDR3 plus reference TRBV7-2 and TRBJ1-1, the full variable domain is GAGVSQSPSNKVTEKGKDVELRCDPISGHTALYWYRQSLGQGLEFLIYFQGNSAPDKSGLPSDRFSAERTGGSVSTLTIQRTQQEDSAVYLCASSLRDRVSTEAFFGQGTRLTVV.